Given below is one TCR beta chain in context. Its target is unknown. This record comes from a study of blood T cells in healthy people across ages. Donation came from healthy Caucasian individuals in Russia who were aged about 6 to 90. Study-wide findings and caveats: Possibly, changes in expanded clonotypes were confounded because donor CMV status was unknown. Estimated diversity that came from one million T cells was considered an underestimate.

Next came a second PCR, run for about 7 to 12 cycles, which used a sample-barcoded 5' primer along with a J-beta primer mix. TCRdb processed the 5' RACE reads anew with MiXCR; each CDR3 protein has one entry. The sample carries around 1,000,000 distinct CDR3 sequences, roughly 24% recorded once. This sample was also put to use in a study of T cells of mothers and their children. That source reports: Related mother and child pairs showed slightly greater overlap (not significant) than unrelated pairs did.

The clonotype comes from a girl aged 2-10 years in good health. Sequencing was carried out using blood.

The CDR3: CASMGGRGTNEQFF. As DNA, the CDR3 is TGTGCCAGCATGGGTGGGAGAGGAACAAATGAGCAGTTCTTC. The V call is TRBV28, the J call TRBJ2-1, with D maybe TRBD2 (5 bases). The CDR3 is 14 amino acids. CDR1 is MDHEN and CDR2 is SYDVKM in the germline V gene. V gave up 7 bases and J gave up 7 bases, with 17 bases separating them.